Shown below are 2 T cell receptor beta chains from a single sample sequenced in a study of T cell changes during pregnancy in multiple sclerosis. Sequencing used immunoSEQ multiplex PCR; TCRdb keeps in-frame clones, though not all of them. The data contain about 39,000 clones, over 75% of them seen just once; the ten biggest clones take up roughly 4%. Sequencing was performed on CD8+ T cells from peripheral blood mononuclear cells, taken in the first trimester of pregnancy. The receptors originated from a female donor with multiple sclerosis, enrolled in a pregnancy study.

The gene calls are TRBV6-5 and TRBJ1-3; the D gene is possibly TRBD1 (6 bases). The CDR3 sequence is 13 residues long. From germline, CDR1 is MNHEY and CDR2 SVGAGI. V lost 8 bases to trimming and J lost 3 bases, with 11 bases between them. The CDR3 reads CASAGGYGNTIYF. DNA of the CDR3: TGTGCCAGCGCGGGGGGCTATGGAAACACCATATATTTT.

The chain links TRBV29-1 to TRBJ2-5; no clear D gene. Germline V gene data show CDR1 as SQVTM and CDR2 as ANQGSEA. The CDR3 is 10 amino acids. Trimming stripped 5 bases from V and 5 bases from J, with 6 bases between. CDR3 coding DNA: TGCAGCGTTACTTCTGAGACCCAGTACTTC. Protein sequence: CSVTSETQYF.